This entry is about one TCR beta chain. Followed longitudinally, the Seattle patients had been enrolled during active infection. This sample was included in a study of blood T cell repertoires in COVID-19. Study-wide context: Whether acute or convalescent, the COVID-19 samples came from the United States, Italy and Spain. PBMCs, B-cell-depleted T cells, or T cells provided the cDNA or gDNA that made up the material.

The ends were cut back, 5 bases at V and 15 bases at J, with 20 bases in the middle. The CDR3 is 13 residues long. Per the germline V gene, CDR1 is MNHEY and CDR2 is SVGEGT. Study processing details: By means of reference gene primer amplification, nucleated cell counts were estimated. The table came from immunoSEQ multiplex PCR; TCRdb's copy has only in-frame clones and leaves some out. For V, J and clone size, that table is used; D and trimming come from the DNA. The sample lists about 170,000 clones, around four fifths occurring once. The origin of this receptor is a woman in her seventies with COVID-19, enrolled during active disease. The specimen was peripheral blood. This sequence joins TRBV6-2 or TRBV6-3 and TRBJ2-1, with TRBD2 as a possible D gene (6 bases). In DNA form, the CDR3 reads TGTGCCAGCAGTGCACTTCTCGGGGGTGCGCGGTTCTTC. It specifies CASSALLGGARFF.